These T cell receptor beta chains were read from a single sample in a study of cytomegalovirus exposure and HLA in healthy donors. Only in-frame clones appear in the TCRdb table, and some are missing; sequencing was by immunoSEQ multiplex PCR. The sample lists approximately 160,000 clones, 80% to 85% seen once, with 0.38% in the top ten. The sequencing input was PBMCs. These TCRs come from a boy between 2 and 10 years old in good health and CMV-seronegative. The CDR3 runs from the conserved cysteine through the conserved F or W. Each record gives: J gene, D gene, clone size, V gene, CDR3 protein, CDR3 DNA. A D gene is named only where the DNA matches it firmly. Some rows have no size entry. The others give once, few or many, or a class for an expanded clone.

>TRBJ2-1|TRBD2|-|TRBV5-8
CASSEGLAGHNEQFF
TGTGCCAGCAGCGAGGGACTAGCGGGACACAATGAGCAGTTCTTC
>TRBJ2-1|-|-|TRBV6-1
CASSGLADLGSYNEQFF
TGTGCCAGCAGTGGATTAGCGGATCTAGGCTCCTACAATGAGCAGTTCTTC
>TRBJ2-7|-|-|TRBV4-1
CASSRDRDTQISSYEQYF
TGCGCCAGCAGCCGAGACCGGGACACCCAAATTAGCTCCTACGAGCAGTACTTC
>TRBJ1-1|-|-|TRBV29-1
CSVVQVGTEAFF
TGCAGCGTTGTTCAGGTTGGGACTGAAGCTTTCTTT
>TRBJ1-1|TRBD1|-|TRBV5-1
CASSLDPTGGLTEAFF
TGCGCCAGCAGCTTGGACCCGACAGGGGGGCTTACTGAAGCTTTCTTT
>TRBJ1-4|TRBD1|-|TRBV10-3
CAISEFRGRGEKLFF
TGTGCCATCAGTGAGTTCAGGGGGCGCGGAGAAAAACTGTTTTTT
>TRBJ2-2|TRBD2|once|TRBV28
CASSLLLVRTSGGTGELFF
TGTGCCAGCAGTTTACTGCTAGTGAGGACTAGCGGGGGCACCGGGGAGCTGTTTTTT
>TRBJ2-7|-|few|TRBV28
CASSQLFYEQYF
TGTGCCAGCAGCCAACTATTCTACGAGCAGTACTTC
>TRBJ2-3|TRBD1|-|TRBV28
CASSHQQGANTDTQYF
TGTGCCAGCAGTCACCAACAGGGGGCTAACACAGATACGCAGTATTTT
>TRBJ2-3|TRBD2|once|TRBV7-9
CASSRAETSGVTDTQYF
TGTGCCAGCAGTCGAGCGGAGACTAGCGGGGTCACAGATACGCAGTATTTT
>TRBJ1-5|-|-|TRBV18
CASSPRRSRVWDNQPQHF
TGTGCCAGCTCACCACGCAGGTCGAGGGTATGGGACAATCAGCCCCAGCATTTT
>TRBJ1-1|TRBD1|-|TRBV6-4
CASRVTGDNTEAFF
TGTGCCAGCAGGGTCACAGGGGATAACACTGAAGCTTTCTTT
>TRBJ2-1|TRBD2|-|TRBV6-1
CASSAGGFDEQFF
TGTGCCAGCAGCGCGGGGGGGTTCGATGAGCAGTTCTTC
>TRBJ2-1|-|-|TRBV5-4
CASSLVASEQFF
TGTGCCAGCAGCTTGGTAGCTAGCGAGCAGTTCTTC
>TRBJ2-1|TRBD2|-|TRBV9
CASSPGTSGRALRGEQFF
TGTGCCAGCAGCCCTGGGACTAGCGGGAGGGCTCTCCGGGGTGAGCAGTTCTTC
>TRBJ2-1|-|-|TRBV5-1
CASSLLGADEQFF
TGCGCCAGCAGCTTGCTGGGGGCGGATGAGCAGTTCTTC
>TRBJ2-7|TRBD2|-|TRBV6-1
CASSGSRAGGPYEQYF
TGTGCCAGCAGTGGAAGCAGAGCGGGAGGCCCCTACGAGCAGTACTTC
>TRBJ2-1|TRBD2|-|TRBV30
CAWSGSSGIVYEQFF
TGTGCCTGGAGTGGCTCTAGCGGGATTGTCTATGAGCAGTTCTTC
>TRBJ2-7|-|-|TRBV6-1
CASSEGDSGTYEQYF
TGTGCCAGCAGTGAAGGGGATAGCGGAACCTACGAGCAGTACTTC
>TRBJ1-5|TRBD1|-|TRBV30
CAWSPGQLNQPQHF
TGTGCCTGGAGCCCGGGACAGCTAAATCAGCCCCAGCATTTT
>TRBJ2-6|-|-|TRBV7-2
CASSLAPSPRGSGANVLTF
TGTGCCAGCAGCTTAGCGCCTTCTCCCAGGGGCTCTGGGGCCAACGTCCTGACTTTC
>TRBJ2-3|-|-|TRBV29-1
CSVGHPGTSTDTQYF
TGCAGCGTTGGGCACCCCGGGACTAGCACAGATACGCAGTATTTT
>TRBJ1-5|-|few|TRBV6-6
CASSPRHRDGNQPQHF
TGTGCCAGCAGTCCCCGCCACAGGGATGGCAATCAGCCCCAGCATTTT
>TRBJ2-3|TRBD2|-|TRBV9
CASSVGAGEINTQYF
TGTGCCAGCAGCGTAGGAGCGGGAGAGATCAATACGCAGTATTTT
>TRBJ2-2|-|-|TRBV2
CASTGQNTGELFF
TGTGCCAGCACTGGACAGAACACCGGGGAGCTGTTTTTT
>TRBJ2-3|TRBD1|-|TRBV6-1
CASSEAPVGQGADTQYF
TGTGCCAGCAGTGAAGCTCCCGTGGGACAGGGCGCAGATACGCAGTATTTT